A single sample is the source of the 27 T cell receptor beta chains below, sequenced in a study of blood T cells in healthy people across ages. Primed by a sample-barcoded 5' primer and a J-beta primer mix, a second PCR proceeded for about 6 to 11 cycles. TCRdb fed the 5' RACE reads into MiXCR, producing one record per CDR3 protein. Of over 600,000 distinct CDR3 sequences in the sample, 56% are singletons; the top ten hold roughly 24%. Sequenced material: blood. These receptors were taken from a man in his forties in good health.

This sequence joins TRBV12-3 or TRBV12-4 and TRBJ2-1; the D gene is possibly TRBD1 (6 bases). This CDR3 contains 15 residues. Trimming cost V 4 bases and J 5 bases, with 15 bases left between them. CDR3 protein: CASSYSGTSHNEQFF. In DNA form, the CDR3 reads TGTGCCAGCAGTTACTCCGGGACATCCCACAATGAGCAGTTCTTC.

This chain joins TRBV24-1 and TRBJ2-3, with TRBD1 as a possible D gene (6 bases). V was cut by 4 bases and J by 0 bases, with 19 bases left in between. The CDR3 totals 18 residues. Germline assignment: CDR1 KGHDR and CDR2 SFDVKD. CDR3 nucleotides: TGTGCCACCAGTGACCCGACCGCCGAGGGGGTAAGCACAGATACGCAGTATTTT. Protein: CATSDPTAEGVSTDTQYF.

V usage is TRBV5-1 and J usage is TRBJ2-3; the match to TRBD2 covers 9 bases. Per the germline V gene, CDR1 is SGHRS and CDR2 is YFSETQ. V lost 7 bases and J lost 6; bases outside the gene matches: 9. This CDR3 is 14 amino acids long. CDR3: CASVETSGIDTQYF. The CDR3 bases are TGCGCCAGCGTGGAGACTAGCGGCATCGATACGCAGTATTTT. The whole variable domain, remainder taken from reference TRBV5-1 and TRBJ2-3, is KAGVTQTPRYLIKTRGQQVTLSCSPISGHRSVSWYQQTPGQGLQFLFEYFSETQRNKGNFPGRFSGRQFSNSRSEMNVSTLELGDSALYLCASVETSGIDTQYFGPGTRLTVL.

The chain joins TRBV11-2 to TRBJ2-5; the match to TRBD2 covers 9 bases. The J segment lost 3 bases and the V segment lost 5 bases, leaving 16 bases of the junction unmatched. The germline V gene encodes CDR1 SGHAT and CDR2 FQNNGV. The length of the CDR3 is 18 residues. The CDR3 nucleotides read TGTGCCAGCAGCGCGCGAGTCGCGGGGGGGCGTAGGAAAGAGACCCAGTACTTC. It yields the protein CASSARVAGGRRKETQYF. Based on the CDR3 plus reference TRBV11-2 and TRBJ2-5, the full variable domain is EAGVAQSPRYKIIEKRQSVAFWCNPISGHATLYWYQQILGQGPKLLIQFQNNGVVDDSQLPKDRFSAERLKGVDSTLKIQPAKLEDSAVYLCASSARVAGGRRKETQYFGPGTRLLVL.

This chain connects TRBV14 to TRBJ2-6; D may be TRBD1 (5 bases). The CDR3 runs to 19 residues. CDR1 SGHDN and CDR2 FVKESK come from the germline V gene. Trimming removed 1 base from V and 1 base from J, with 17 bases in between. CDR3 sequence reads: CASSQVGGAVDSGANVLTF. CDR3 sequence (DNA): TGTGCCAGCAGCCAAGTGGGTGGGGCAGTTGATTCTGGGGCCAACGTCCTGACTTTC.

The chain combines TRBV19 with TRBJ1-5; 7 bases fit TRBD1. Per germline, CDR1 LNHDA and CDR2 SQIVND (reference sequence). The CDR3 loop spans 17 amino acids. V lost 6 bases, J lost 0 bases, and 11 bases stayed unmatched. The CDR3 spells CASSTRGTANSNQPQHF. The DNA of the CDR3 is TGTGCCAGTAGCACCCGGGGGACAGCAAATAGCAATCAGCCCCAGCATTTT.

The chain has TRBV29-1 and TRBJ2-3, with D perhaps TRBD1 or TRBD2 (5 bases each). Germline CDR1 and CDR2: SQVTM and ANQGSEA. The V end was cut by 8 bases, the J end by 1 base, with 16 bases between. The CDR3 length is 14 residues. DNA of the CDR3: TGCAGCATCACTCGAGAGGGGCGCACAGATACGCAGTATTTT. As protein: CSITREGRTDTQYF.

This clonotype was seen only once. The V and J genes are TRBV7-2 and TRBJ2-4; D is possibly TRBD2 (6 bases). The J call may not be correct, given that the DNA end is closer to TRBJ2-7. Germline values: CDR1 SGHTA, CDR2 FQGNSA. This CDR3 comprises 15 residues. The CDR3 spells CASSLDGPGVYEQYF. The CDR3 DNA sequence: TGTGCCAGCAGCTTAGATGGGCCGGGAGTCTACGAGCAGTACTTC.

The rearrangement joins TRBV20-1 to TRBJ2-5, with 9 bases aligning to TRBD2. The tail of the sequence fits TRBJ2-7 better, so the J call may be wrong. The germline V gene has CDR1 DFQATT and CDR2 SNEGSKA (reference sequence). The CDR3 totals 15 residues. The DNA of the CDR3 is TGCAGTGCTAGAAAGGCGGCTAGCGGGAACGGCGAGCAGTACTTC. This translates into CSARKAASGNGEQYF.

The DNA for the CDR3 is TGCAGCGCCTTCGGACTGACCGAAAAACTGTTTTTT. Its protein product is CSAFGLTEKLFF. The chain couples TRBV29-1 to TRBJ1-4; D remains ambiguous. CDR3 size: 12 residues. Germline V gene data show CDR1 as SQVTM and CDR2 as ANQGSEA. The germline V and J ends were trimmed by 7 bases and 8 bases, with 14 bases remaining between them.

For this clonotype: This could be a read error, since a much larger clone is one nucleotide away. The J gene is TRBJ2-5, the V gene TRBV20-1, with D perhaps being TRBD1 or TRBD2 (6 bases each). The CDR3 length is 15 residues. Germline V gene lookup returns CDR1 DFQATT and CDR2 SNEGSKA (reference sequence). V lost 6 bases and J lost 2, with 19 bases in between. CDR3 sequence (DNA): TGCAGTGCCCGAGGAGGGGGGACGGATCAAGAGACCCAGTACTTC. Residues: CSARGGGTDQETQYF.

In DNA, the CDR3 is TGCGCCAGCAGCCCCGGGACTAGCGGGAGCATCACCTACAATGAGCAGTTCTTC. Amino acids: CASSPGTSGSITYNEQFF. The chain links TRBV5-1 to TRBJ2-1; 14 nucleotides match TRBD2. Germline assignment: CDR1 SGHRS and CDR2 YFSETQ. The CDR3 contains 18 residues. V lost 4 bases and J lost 2; bases outside the gene matches: 8.

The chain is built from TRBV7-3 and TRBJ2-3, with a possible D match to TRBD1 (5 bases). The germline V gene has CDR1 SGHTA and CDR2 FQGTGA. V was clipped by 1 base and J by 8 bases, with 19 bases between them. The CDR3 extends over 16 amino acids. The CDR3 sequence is CASSLMGGAPWGTQYF. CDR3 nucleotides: TGTGCCAGCAGCTTAATGGGTGGGGCGCCCTGGGGTACGCAGTATTTT. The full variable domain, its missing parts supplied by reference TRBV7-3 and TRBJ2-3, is GAGVSQTPSNKVTEKGKYVELRCDPISGHTALYWYRQSLGQGPEFLIYFQGTGAADDSGLPNDRFFAVRPEGSVSTLKIQRTERGDSAVYLCASSLMGGAPWGTQYFGPGTRLTVL.

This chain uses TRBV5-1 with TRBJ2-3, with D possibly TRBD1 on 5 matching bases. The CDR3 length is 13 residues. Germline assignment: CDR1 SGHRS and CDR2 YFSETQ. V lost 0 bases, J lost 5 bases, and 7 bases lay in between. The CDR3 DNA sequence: TGCGCCAGCAGCTTGGGCAGGGTAGATACGCAGTATTTT. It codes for CASSLGRVDTQYF.

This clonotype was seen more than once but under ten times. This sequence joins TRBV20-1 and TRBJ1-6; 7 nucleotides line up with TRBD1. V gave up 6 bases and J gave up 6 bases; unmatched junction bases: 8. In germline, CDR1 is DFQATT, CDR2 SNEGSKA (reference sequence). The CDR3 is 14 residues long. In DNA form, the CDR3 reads TGCAGTGCCAGGGGGGCAGGGATTAATTCACCCCTCCACTTT. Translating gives CSARGAGINSPLHF.

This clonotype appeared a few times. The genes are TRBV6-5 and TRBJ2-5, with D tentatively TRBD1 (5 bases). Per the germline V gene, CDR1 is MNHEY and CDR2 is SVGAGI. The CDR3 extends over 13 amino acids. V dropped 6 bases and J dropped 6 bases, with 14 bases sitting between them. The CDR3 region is CASSQIGQQTQYF. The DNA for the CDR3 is TGTGCCAGCAGCCAGATCGGACAACAGACCCAGTACTTC.

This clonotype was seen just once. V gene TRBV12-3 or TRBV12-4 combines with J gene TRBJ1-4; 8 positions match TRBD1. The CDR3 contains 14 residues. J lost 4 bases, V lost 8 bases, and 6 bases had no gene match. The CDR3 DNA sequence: TGTGCCAGCTTGACAGGGGCCCGTAATGAAAAACTGTTTTTT. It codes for CASLTGARNEKLFF.

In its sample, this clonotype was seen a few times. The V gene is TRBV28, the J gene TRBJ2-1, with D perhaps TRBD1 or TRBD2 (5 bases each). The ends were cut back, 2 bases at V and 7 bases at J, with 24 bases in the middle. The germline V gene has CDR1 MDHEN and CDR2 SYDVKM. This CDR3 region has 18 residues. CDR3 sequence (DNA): TGTGCCAGCAGTTTACGATTTTGGGACGAGACGATAGGGAATGAGCAGTTCTTC. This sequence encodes CASSLRFWDETIGNEQFF.

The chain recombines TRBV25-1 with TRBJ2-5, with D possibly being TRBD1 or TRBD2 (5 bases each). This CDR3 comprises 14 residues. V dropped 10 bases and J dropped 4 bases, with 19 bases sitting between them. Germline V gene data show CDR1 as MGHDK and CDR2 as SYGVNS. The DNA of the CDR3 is TGTGCCACCTCCCAGGGACCAGGTAGAGAGACCCAGTACTTC. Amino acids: CATSQGPGRETQYF.

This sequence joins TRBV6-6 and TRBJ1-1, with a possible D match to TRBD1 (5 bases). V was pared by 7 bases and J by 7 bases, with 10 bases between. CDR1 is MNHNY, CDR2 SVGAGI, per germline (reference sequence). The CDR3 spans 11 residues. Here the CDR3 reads CASNGGIEAFF. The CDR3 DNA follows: TGTGCCAGCAACGGGGGGATTGAAGCTTTCTTT.

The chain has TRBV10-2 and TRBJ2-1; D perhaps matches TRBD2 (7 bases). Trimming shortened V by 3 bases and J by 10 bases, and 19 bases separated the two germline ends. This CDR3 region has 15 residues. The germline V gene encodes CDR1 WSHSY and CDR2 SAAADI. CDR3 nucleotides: TGCGCCAGCAGTGAAGAGGGGGGGGCCTTCAAGGAGCAGTTCTTC. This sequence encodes CASSEEGGAFKEQFF.

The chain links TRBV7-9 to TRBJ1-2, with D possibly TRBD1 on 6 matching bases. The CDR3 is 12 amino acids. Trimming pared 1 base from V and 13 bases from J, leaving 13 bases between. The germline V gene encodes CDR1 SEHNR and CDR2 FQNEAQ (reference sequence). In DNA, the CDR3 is TGTGCCAGCAGCTTAGGAACAGGGTTCTGCACCTTC. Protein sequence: CASSLGTGFCTF.

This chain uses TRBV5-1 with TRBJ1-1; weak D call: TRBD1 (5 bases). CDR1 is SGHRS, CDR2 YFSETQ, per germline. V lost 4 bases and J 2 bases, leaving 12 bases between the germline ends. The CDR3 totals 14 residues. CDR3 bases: TGCGCCAGCAGCCCGCGCGGACACAACACTGAAGCTTTCTTT. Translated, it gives CASSPRGHNTEAFF.

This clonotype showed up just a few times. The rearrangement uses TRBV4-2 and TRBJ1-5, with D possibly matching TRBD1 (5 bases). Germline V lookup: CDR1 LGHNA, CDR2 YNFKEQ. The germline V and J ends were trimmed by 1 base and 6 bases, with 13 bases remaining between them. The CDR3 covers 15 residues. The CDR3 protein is CASSQVDGGGQPQHF. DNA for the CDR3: TGTGCCAGCAGCCAAGTGGACGGGGGAGGTCAGCCCCAGCATTTT.

Here the CDR3 reads CASSEGQRTTQYF. The CDR3, as DNA: TGTGCCAGCAGTGAGGGCCAGCGTACGACCCAGTACTTC. V and J are TRBV25-1 and TRBJ2-5; no clear D gene. Per germline, CDR1 MGHDK and CDR2 SYGVNS. This CDR3 region has 13 residues. Trimming removed 3 bases at V and 7 bases at J, with 12 bases between.

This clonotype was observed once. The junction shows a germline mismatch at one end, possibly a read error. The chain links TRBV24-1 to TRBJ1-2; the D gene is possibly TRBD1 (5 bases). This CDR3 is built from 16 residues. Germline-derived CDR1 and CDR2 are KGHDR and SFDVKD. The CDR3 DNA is TGTGCCACCAGTGATTTGCTGCCCAGGACACCCTATCGCTACACCTTC. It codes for CATSDLLPRTPYRYTF.

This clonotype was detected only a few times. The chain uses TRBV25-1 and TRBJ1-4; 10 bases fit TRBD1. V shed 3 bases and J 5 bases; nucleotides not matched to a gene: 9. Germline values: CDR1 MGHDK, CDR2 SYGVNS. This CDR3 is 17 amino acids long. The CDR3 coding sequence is TGTGCCAGCAGTGATGACAGGGGGCCTCGAACGAATGAAAAACTGTTTTTT. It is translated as CASSDDRGPRTNEKLFF.